The rows below give T cell receptor beta chains drawn from one sample of a study of blood T cell repertoires in COVID-19. Clones were sequenced by immunoSEQ multiplex PCR, and TCRdb holds only the in-frame ones, with some missing. Counted here are around 230,000 clones, about nine tenths occurring once; the ten biggest clones make up about 2.5%. Sequenced: PBMCs or T cells enriched from blood (not recorded which). The receptor source for this set is a woman aged 40 to 50 with acute COVID-19. Both conserved end residues are part of each CDR3. D genes are given only for firm matches. Size is stated for part of the rows, as once, few or many counts, or as a class when the clone is expanded.

V: TRBV9; size: .; D: TRBD2; J: TRBJ2-3; length: 15; DNA: TGTGCCAGCAGCGTTGGGACTAGCAGGTGGGATACGCAGTATTTT; CDR3: CASSVGTSRWDTQYF
V: TRBV7-2; size: .; D: .; J: TRBJ2-7; length: 13; DNA: TGTGCCAGCAGCGCGGGCCCTCTGCACGAGCAGTACTTC; CDR3: CASSAGPLHEQYF
V: TRBV29-1; size: .; D: .; J: TRBJ2-1; length: 13; DNA: TGCAGCGCCGGACTCTCTGGAGGCAATGAGCAGTTCTTC; CDR3: CSAGLSGGNEQFF
V: TRBV10-2; size: .; D: TRBD1; J: TRBJ1-1; length: 13; DNA: TGCGCCAGCTTAGGGACAGGGCCCACTGAAGCTTTCTTT; CDR3: CASLGTGPTEAFF
V: TRBV10-2; size: .; D: .; J: TRBJ2-2; length: 14; DNA: TGCGCCAGCTCAGAAATTAACACCCCCGGGGAGCTGTTTTTT; CDR3: CASSEINTPGELFF
V: TRBV24-1; size: .; D: .; J: TRBJ2-1; length: 14; DNA: TGTGCCACCCACGACAGGGAGGTCTTCAATGAGCAGTTCTTC; CDR3: CATHDREVFNEQFF
V: TRBV7-2; size: .; D: TRBD1; J: TRBJ2-1; length: 16; DNA: TGTGCCAGCAGTTCCGGGACAGTAGACCCGAAGAGTGAGCAGTTCTTC; CDR3: CASSSGTVDPKSEQFF
V: TRBV7-9; size: once; D: TRBD1; J: TRBJ2-3; length: 14; DNA: TGTGCCAGCACTTGGACAGGGAATGAAGATACGCAGTATTTT; CDR3: CASTWTGNEDTQYF
V: TRBV21-1; size: .; D: .; J: TRBJ1-2; length: 15; DNA: TGTGCCAGCAGCGCCAAACAGGGGGCTAACTATGGCTACACCTTC; CDR3: CASSAKQGANYGYTF
V: TRBV7-2; size: .; D: TRBD1; J: TRBJ1-5; length: 15; DNA: TGTGCCAGCAGCCCACAGGGGTCCATAAATCAGCCCCAGCATTTT; CDR3: CASSPQGSINQPQHF
V: TRBV2; size: .; D: TRBD1; J: TRBJ2-1; length: 15; DNA: TGTGCCAGCAGTGTCGGGACAGGGGGGAGCAATGAGCAGTTCTTC; CDR3: CASSVGTGGSNEQFF
V: TRBV11-2; size: few; D: TRBD1; J: TRBJ2-2; length: 15; DNA: TGTGCCAGCAGCTTAGCTACAGGGGGCACCGGGGAGCTGTTTTTT; CDR3: CASSLATGGTGELFF
V: TRBV19; size: .; D: .; J: TRBJ1-2; length: 15; DNA: TGTGCCAGTAGTATAGAGGGTTCTAGCCGTGGTGGCTACACCTTC; CDR3: CASSIEGSSRGGYTF
V: TRBV9; size: .; D: TRBD2; J: TRBJ2-7; length: 15; DNA: TGTGCCAGCAGCGTAGAAGCGGGGATCTCCTACGAGCAGTACTTC; CDR3: CASSVEAGISYEQYF
V: TRBV24-1; size: .; D: .; J: TRBJ1-1; length: 12; DNA: TGTGCCACCAGTGACCCCCAGGGAAAAGCTTTCTTT; CDR3: CATSDPQGKAFF
V: TRBV20-1; size: .; D: .; J: TRBJ1-1; length: 14; DNA: TGCAGTGCTAGTAGTGCCAGGGGGAACACTGAAGCTTTCTTT; CDR3: CSASSARGNTEAFF
V: TRBV11-2; size: .; D: .; J: TRBJ2-7; length: 17; DNA: TGTGCCAGCAGCTTAGGGGCGGGCAGGACCTTTCCGGAGGGGCAGTACTTC; CDR3: CASSLGAGRTFPEGQYF
V: TRBV21-1; size: .; D: .; J: TRBJ2-5; length: 13; DNA: TGTGCCAGCAGCAGCGACAGTCGTGAGACCCAGTACTTC; CDR3: CASSSDSRETQYF
V: TRBV5-1; size: .; D: TRBD2; J: TRBJ2-1; length: 17; DNA: TGCGCCAGCAGCTTGTCTAGCGGGAGGCCACAGTACAATGAGCAGTTCTTC; CDR3: CASSLSSGRPQYNEQFF
V: TRBV5-5; size: once; D: .; J: TRBJ1-3; length: 16; DNA: TGTGCCAGCAGCTTGGCCGCGTCAGGGACTGGAAACACCATATATTTT; CDR3: CASSLAASGTGNTIYF
V: TRBV30; size: .; D: .; J: TRBJ1-6; length: 14; DNA: TGTGCCTGGAATCGGGGGGCATATAATTCACCCCTCCACTTT; CDR3: CAWNRGAYNSPLHF
V: TRBV5-1; size: .; D: TRBD2; J: TRBJ2-5; length: 16; DNA: TGCGCCAGCAGCACCGGGACTAGCGGGGCCGGGGAGACCCAGTACTTC; CDR3: CASSTGTSGAGETQYF
V: TRBV2; size: .; D: TRBD2; J: TRBJ2-2; length: 14; DNA: TGTGCCAGCTGCCTAGCGGGAGGTAGCGGGGAGCTGTTTTTT; CDR3: CASCLAGGSGELFF
V: TRBV13; size: once; D: TRBD1; J: TRBJ2-2; length: 15; DNA: TGTGCCAGCAGCTTACAGGGGGCCTTAGGCGGGGAGCTGTTTTTT; CDR3: CASSLQGALGGELFF
V: TRBV11-2; size: .; D: TRBD2; J: TRBJ2-3; length: 15; DNA: TGTGCCAGCAGCTTAGTCGGGGAGGGTGGTGATACGCAGTATTTT; CDR3: CASSLVGEGGDTQYF
V: TRBV3-1/TRBV3-2; size: .; D: .; J: TRBJ1-4; length: 14; DNA: TGTGCCAGCAGCCAAGGACAGAATAATGAAAAACTGTTTTTT; CDR3: CASSQGQNNEKLFF
V: TRBV19; size: few; D: .; J: TRBJ1-3; length: 17; DNA: TGTGCCAGTAGTATTCGGAGACAGCACTACTCTGGAAACACCATATATTTT; CDR3: CASSIRRQHYSGNTIYF
V: TRBV7-9; size: once; D: .; J: TRBJ2-2; length: 15; DNA: TGTGCCAGCAGCTTGGACTCCCAGGTAGCCGGGGAGCTGTTTTTT; CDR3: CASSLDSQVAGELFF
V: TRBV5-4; size: .; D: TRBD1; J: TRBJ1-2; length: 14; DNA: TGTGCCAGCAGCTTTCCGGGACAGGGAATGAGCTACACCTTC; CDR3: CASSFPGQGMSYTF
V: TRBV10-3; size: few; D: .; J: TRBJ1-3; length: 15; DNA: TGTGCCATCAGGGAAGCGACAGGCGCTGGAAACACCATATATTTT; CDR3: CAIREATGAGNTIYF
V: TRBV18; size: .; D: TRBD1; J: TRBJ2-3; length: 18; DNA: TGTGCCAGCTCACCCTTCGTCCTCCAGGGACAGTCAGCAGATACGCAGTATTTT; CDR3: CASSPFVLQGQSADTQYF
V: TRBV6-5; size: .; D: TRBD1; J: TRBJ1-2; length: 15; DNA: TGTGCCAGCACCCGGACAGGGGAGGGTAACTATGGCTACACCTTC; CDR3: CASTRTGEGNYGYTF
V: TRBV19; size: once; D: .; J: TRBJ2-4; length: 14; DNA: TGTGCCAGTACACCGACAGACCGTAGAGGCATTCAGTACTTC; CDR3: CASTPTDRRGIQYF
V: TRBV6-1; size: .; D: .; J: TRBJ1-5; length: 16; DNA: TGTGCCAGCAGTGCCCTCTCTGGGAAGGGGGATCAGCCCCAGCATTTT; CDR3: CASSALSGKGDQPQHF
V: TRBV5-5; size: .; D: .; J: TRBJ2-7; length: 15; DNA: TGTGCCAGCAGCTTGAGGTCCAGGGTAGAAGACGAGCAGTACTTC; CDR3: CASSLRSRVEDEQYF
V: TRBV9; size: .; D: TRBD1; J: TRBJ2-1; length: 17; DNA: TGTGCCAGCGTCCTGGCAGGGGGCCTGAGCTCCTACAATGAGCAGTTCTTC; CDR3: CASVLAGGLSSYNEQFF
V: TRBV5-1; size: .; D: .; J: TRBJ1-3; length: 15; DNA: TGCGCCAGCAGCTTGGGGAGCGGACAGGGAAACACCATATATTTT; CDR3: CASSLGSGQGNTIYF
V: TRBV2; size: .; D: .; J: TRBJ1-5; length: 15; DNA: TGTGCCAGCAGTCGGGATTCCCGCGCCAATCAGCCCCAGCATTTT; CDR3: CASSRDSRANQPQHF
V: TRBV7-2; size: .; D: TRBD1; J: TRBJ1-5; length: 15; DNA: TGTGCCAGCAGCCCAGCTGGGACAGGGAATCAGCCCCAGCATTTT; CDR3: CASSPAGTGNQPQHF
V: TRBV12-3/TRBV12-4; size: .; D: .; J: TRBJ1-1; length: 13; DNA: TGTGCCAGTAACCTAGACCGTGCAGCACAAGCTTTCTTT; CDR3: CASNLDRAAQAFF
V: TRBV2; size: .; D: TRBD1; J: TRBJ1-2; length: 15; DNA: TGTGCCAGCAAGGAACCGGGACAGGGCGTACATGGCTACACCTTC; CDR3: CASKEPGQGVHGYTF
V: TRBV5-4; size: .; D: .; J: TRBJ1-1; length: 13; DNA: TGTGCCAGCAGAGGGAGTATGAACACTGAAGCTTTCTTT; CDR3: CASRGSMNTEAFF
V: TRBV2; size: .; D: TRBD1; J: TRBJ1-5; length: 14; DNA: TGTGCCAGCAGGCCGGGACAGGGGAATCAGCCCCAGCATTTT; CDR3: CASRPGQGNQPQHF
V: TRBV5-6; size: once; D: TRBD2; J: TRBJ2-1; length: 15; DNA: TGTGCCAGCAGCTTCCTAGCGGAACCCTACAATGAGCAGTTCTTC; CDR3: CASSFLAEPYNEQFF
V: TRBV3-1/TRBV3-2; size: .; D: .; J: TRBJ2-3; length: 15; DNA: TGTGCCAGCAGCCAAGAAAGGCAGGGCACAGATACGCAGTATTTT; CDR3: CASSQERQGTDTQYF
V: TRBV7-2; size: once; D: TRBD2; J: TRBJ2-3; length: 15; DNA: TGTGCCAGCAGCTTATGGGCGGGAGGGGCAGATACGCAGTATTTT; CDR3: CASSLWAGGADTQYF
V: TRBV3-1/TRBV3-2; size: few; D: .; J: TRBJ1-6; length: 15; DNA: TGTGCCAGCAGCCAAGACGGGCAGCGGAATTCACCCCTCCACTTT; CDR3: CASSQDGQRNSPLHF
V: TRBV19; size: few; D: .; J: TRBJ1-2; length: 13; DNA: TGTGCCAGTAGTATCGTTGTCAACTATGGCTACACCTTC; CDR3: CASSIVVNYGYTF
V: TRBV5-4; size: .; D: TRBD1; J: TRBJ2-2; length: 16; DNA: TGTGCCAGCAGCCCGGTGAGGGGGCCAGCCTCCGGGGAGCTGTTTTTT; CDR3: CASSPVRGPASGELFF
V: TRBV19; size: .; D: TRBD1; J: TRBJ2-5; length: 14; DNA: TGTGCCAGTAGTGGACAGGGAGGTGTAGAGACCCAGTACTTC; CDR3: CASSGQGGVETQYF
V: TRBV10-3; size: few; D: .; J: TRBJ2-5; length: 14; DNA: TGTGCCATCAGTGAGTCGGAGAGCCAAGAGACCCAGTACTTC; CDR3: CAISESESQETQYF
V: TRBV19; size: .; D: TRBD2; J: TRBJ2-2; length: 17; DNA: TGTGCCAGTAGTACCATTGGGACTAGCGGGAACACCGGGGAGCTGTTTTTT; CDR3: CASSTIGTSGNTGELFF